These 25 T cell receptor beta chains originate from one sample sequenced in a study of shared clonotypes between healthy human individuals. The method was immunoSEQ multiplex PCR; TCRdb's version includes in-frame clones alone and lacks a portion of them. The repertoire holds 760,000 or so clones, with about 96% as singletons. Naive CD8 cells comprised CD45RO-negative, CCR7-positively selected cells, excluding terminally differentiated effector memory CD45RA+ cells. Source material: naive CD8+ T cells sorted from blood. The receptors stem from a man aged 30-40 years in good health.

The chain's CDR3 is CASKSPASYEQYF. Written as DNA, the CDR3 is TGTGCCAGCAAGTCCCCAGCGTCCTACGAGCAGTACTTC. The chain carries TRBV2 and TRBJ2-7; no reliable D call. V lost 7 bases to trimming and J lost 1 base, with 11 bases between them. Germline CDR1 and CDR2: SNHLY and FYNNEI. This CDR3 comprises 13 residues.

This clone was found once. The chain links TRBV7-9 to TRBJ1-1; possibly TRBD1 for D (5 bases). Germline CDR1 reads SEHNR; CDR2 reads FQNEAQ (reference sequence). The CDR3 contains 16 residues. Trimming took off 5 bases at V and 5 bases at J, with 21 bases between the two ends. The CDR3 nucleotides are TGTGCCAGCAGCCAAACGGACGGCAGAACAGGTACTGAAGCTTTCTTT. This codes for CASSQTDGRTGTEAFF.

V is TRBV2 and J is TRBJ2-7; 9 bases map to TRBD1. V was pared by 10 bases and J by 2 bases, with 9 bases of the junction left unmatched. The CDR3 is 14 amino acids. Germline values: CDR1 SNHLY, CDR2 FYNNEI. The CDR3 spells CATHRGRLTYEQYF. The CDR3 DNA reads as TGTGCCACCCACAGGGGGCGACTAACCTACGAGCAGTACTTC.

J is TRBJ2-1 and V is TRBV11-2; D is unresolved. Germline V gene data show CDR1 as SGHAT and CDR2 as FQNNGV. This CDR3 spans 12 amino acids. V was cut by 1 base and J by 10 bases, with 8 bases left in between. Here the CDR3 DNA reads TGTGCCAGCAGCTTAGGAAGGTTCGAGCAGTTCTTC. Protein product: CASSLGRFEQFF. Filled out from reference TRBV11-2 and TRBJ2-1, the complete variable domain reads EAGVAQSPRYKIIEKRQSVAFWCNPISGHATLYWYQQILGQGPKLLIQFQNNGVVDDSQLPKDRFSAERLKGVDSTLKIQPAKLEDSAVYLCASSLGRFEQFFGPGTRLTVL.

The chain has TRBV5-5 and TRBJ1-3, with a possible D match to TRBD1 (5 bases). Trimming shortened V by 2 bases and J by 1 base, and 10 bases separated the two germline ends. The CDR3 extends over 15 amino acids. Germline lookup yields CDR1 SGHKS and CDR2 YYEKEE (reference sequence). The CDR3 region has the DNA TGTGCCAGCAGCTTAGGGGACTTTTCTGGAAACACCATATATTTT. This translates into CASSLGDFSGNTIYF.

The CDR3 region is CASSWTSSYEQYF. The DNA of the CDR3 is TGTGCCAGCAGTTGGACAAGCTCCTACGAGCAGTACTTC. This sequence joins TRBV5-5 and TRBJ2-7, with D possibly matching TRBD1 (5 bases). Germline V lookup: CDR1 SGHKS, CDR2 YYEKEE (reference sequence). With 5 bases removed from V and 0 bases from J, the gap between germline ends came to 9 bases. The length of the CDR3 is 13 residues.

The chain recombines TRBV28 with TRBJ1-2; TRBD1 agrees at 7 bases. This CDR3 comprises 16 residues. Germline CDR1 reads MDHEN; CDR2 reads SYDVKM. Trimming removed 5 bases from V and 5 bases from J; junction bases left unmatched: 14. This chain's CDR3 is CASSNRGQWKLYGYTF. CDR3 bases: TGTGCCAGCAGTAACAGGGGTCAGTGGAAACTTTATGGCTACACCTTC.

This CDR3 reads CASSRQDGNQPQHF. In nucleotides, the CDR3 is TGTGCCAGCAGTCGACAGGATGGCAATCAGCCCCAGCATTTT. The gene calls are TRBV27 and TRBJ1-5, with TRBD1 as a possible D gene (6 bases). Germline V gene data show CDR1 as MNHEY and CDR2 as SMNVEV (reference sequence). Trimming removed 5 bases at V and 2 bases at J, with 10 bases between. The CDR3 loop spans 14 amino acids.

The J gene is TRBJ2-1, the V gene TRBV9; the D gene is possibly TRBD2 (6 bases). Trimming cost V 0 bases and J 6 bases, with 10 bases left between them. Germline V lookup: CDR1 SGDLS, CDR2 YYNGEE. The CDR3 totals 14 residues. The CDR3 region is CASSVGLAFNEQFF. CDR3 nucleotide sequence: TGTGCCAGCAGCGTAGGCCTAGCGTTCAATGAGCAGTTCTTC.

The gene calls are TRBV27 and TRBJ2-7; D is tentatively TRBD1 or TRBD2 (5 bases each). This CDR3 comprises 11 residues. Germline V gives CDR1 MNHEY, CDR2 SMNVEV (reference sequence). The CDR3 is CATGRLYEQYF. The CDR3 nucleotides read TGTGCTACGGGACGGCTCTACGAGCAGTACTTC.

The gene calls are TRBV5-4 and TRBJ1-2; D gene ambiguous. The V end was cut by 1 base, the J end by 6 bases, with 10 bases between. The CDR3 is made up of 13 amino acids. Germline CDR1 reads SGHNT; CDR2 reads YYREEE (reference sequence). Here the CDR3 reads CASSLQNAHGYTF. CDR3 in DNA: TGTGCCAGCAGCTTGCAGAACGCCCATGGCTACACCTTC.

The chain combines TRBV29-1 with TRBJ2-1; D is perhaps TRBD1 (6 bases). There are 13 residues in the CDR3. The V gene lost 5 bases and the J gene lost 8 bases, with 16 bases spanning the gap. CDR1 SQVTM and CDR2 ANQGSEA come from the germline V gene. In nucleotides, the CDR3 is TGCAGCGTTTGGGGCCTCAGGGGCGATGAGCAGTTCTTC. It yields the protein CSVWGLRGDEQFF.

The J gene is TRBJ1-5, the V gene TRBV11-3; no firm D call. V was shortened by 5 bases and J by 4 bases, with 18 bases between the two germline ends. The CDR3 length is 16 residues. The germline CDR1 and CDR2 sequences are SGHNT and YENEEA. The CDR3 loop is CASSPRNSLANQPQHF. The CDR3 nucleotides read TGTGCCAGCAGCCCCCGGAACTCGCTGGCGAATCAGCCCCAGCATTTT.

On this clone itself: Other nucleotide sequences in the sample specify the same CDR3. The chain combines TRBV7-9 with TRBJ2-7; D is unresolved. Germline V lookup: CDR1 SEHNR, CDR2 FQNEAQ (reference sequence). Trimming cost V 5 bases and J 1 base, with 6 bases left between them. CDR3 length equals 12 residues. The CDR3: CASSGQSYEQYF. Written as DNA, the CDR3 is TGTGCCAGCAGCGGCCAGTCCTACGAGCAGTACTTC.

Of note for this clone: The junction does not match germline at one end; this may be a read error. Other DNA sequences in this sample translate to the same CDR3. This chain uses TRBV7-9 with TRBJ2-7, with D unresolved. CDR1 SEHNR and CDR2 FQNEAQ come from the germline V gene (reference sequence). CDR3 length: 11 amino acids. The CDR3 DNA follows: TGTGCCAGCAGCTTAGGTGTGGAGCAATACTTC. Translated: CASSLGVEQYF.

The chain uses TRBV9 and TRBJ2-3; TRBD2 matches 7 bases. The CDR3 contains 15 residues. Unmatched junction bases numbered 9, after V lost 6 bases and J lost 2 bases. Germline CDR1 SGDLS, CDR2 YYNGEE. In DNA, the CDR3 is TGTGCCAGCACCGGAACTAGCGCTGTCACAGATACGCAGTATTTT. Protein: CASTGTSAVTDTQYF.

V is TRBV28 and J is TRBJ2-7, with D hard to call. This CDR3 is built from 13 residues. V was pared by 6 bases and J by 3 bases, with 12 bases between. Germline V gene data show CDR1 as MDHEN and CDR2 as SYDVKM. This chain's CDR3 is CASRKLSRYEQYF. Written as DNA, the CDR3 is TGTGCCAGCAGAAAGCTTTCACGCTACGAGCAGTACTTC.

As to this clone: Other DNA sequences in this specimen translate into the identical CDR3. For the CDR3, the DNA is TGTGCCAGCAGTTCCGGTCCCTACGAGCAGTACTTC. Its translation is CASSSGPYEQYF. This chain links TRBV27 with TRBJ2-7; no definite D call. Germline assignment: CDR1 MNHEY and CDR2 SMNVEV (reference sequence). This CDR3 is built from 12 residues. V was trimmed by 4 bases and J by 2 bases, leaving 6 bases between them.

This clone appeared a single time. V is TRBV9 and J is TRBJ2-4; either TRBD1 or TRBD2 may supply D (6 bases each). V shed 0 bases and J shed 1 base, with 14 bases lying between them. There are 17 residues in the CDR3. CDR1 is SGDLS, CDR2 YYNGEE, per germline. CDR3 nucleotides: TGTGCCAGCAGCGTAGAGGGACACAGCGGGGCCAAAAACATTCAGTACTTC. It yields the protein CASSVEGHSGAKNIQYF. Full variable domain (missing parts from reference TRBV9 and TRBJ2-4): DSGVTQTPKHLITATGQRVTLRCSPRSGDLSVYWYQQSLDQGLQFLIQYYNGEERAKGNILERFSAQQFPDLHSELNLSSLELGDSALYFCASSVEGHSGAKNIQYFGAGTRLSVL.

The chain recombines TRBV20-1 with TRBJ1-2; D unclear. Germline V gene data show CDR1 as DFQATT and CDR2 as SNEGSKA (reference sequence). V was clipped by 0 bases and J by 7 bases, with 6 bases between them. This CDR3 comprises 11 residues. In DNA form, the CDR3 reads TGCAGTGCTAGAGAGGCCTCTGGCTACACCTTC. Encoded protein: CSAREASGYTF.

This rearrangement joins TRBV2 to TRBJ2-1; D possibly corresponds to TRBD2 (5 bases). The germline gives CDR1 SNHLY, CDR2 FYNNEI. The CDR3 runs 14 residues. Between the trimmed V and J ends, which lost 4 bases and 1 base, there was a span of 8 bases. CDR3 in amino acids: CASSGTQSYNEQFF. The CDR3 nucleotides are TGTGCCAGCAGTGGGACTCAATCCTACAATGAGCAGTTCTTC.

This chain connects TRBV19 to TRBJ1-1; 10 nucleotides agree with TRBD1. Unmatched junction bases numbered 9, after V lost 4 bases and J lost 1 base. The CDR3 runs 17 residues. Germline V gene data show CDR1 as LNHDA and CDR2 as SQIVND (reference sequence). The CDR3 DNA follows: TGTGCCAGTAGTACACCGCGACAGGGGGCACGGAACACTGAAGCTTTCTTT. Translation: CASSTPRQGARNTEAFF. The entire variable domain, with the rest obtained from reference TRBV19 and TRBJ1-1, is as follows: DGGITQSPKYLFRKEGQNVTLSCEQNLNHDAMYWYRQDPGQGLRLIYYSQIVNDFQKGDIAEGYSVSREKKESFPLTVTSAQKNPTAFYLCASSTPRQGARNTEAFFGQGTRLTVV.

V usage is TRBV11-2 and J usage is TRBJ2-7; D is undetermined. CDR1 is SGHAT and CDR2 is FQNNGV in the germline V gene. Trimming stripped 9 bases from V and 3 bases from J, with 15 bases between. The CDR3 spans 13 residues. CDR3 nucleotide sequence: TGTGCCAGTAGACCGGAAGCAAGCTACGAGCAGTACTTC. This translates into CASRPEASYEQYF.

This chain connects TRBV10-3 to TRBJ1-1; TRBD1 is a possible D gene (6 bases). CDR1 and CDR2 (germline): ENHRY, SYGVKD. Trimming left V 3 bases short and J 6 bases short, with 11 bases between. This CDR3 spans 13 amino acids. The CDR3 DNA follows: TGTGCCATCAGTGAACCACAGGGCTCTGAAGCTTTCTTT. Residues: CAISEPQGSEAFF.

The chain has TRBV9 and TRBJ2-3, with D unresolved. V was trimmed by 4 bases and J by 0 bases, leaving 9 bases between them. Germline CDR1 and CDR2: SGDLS and YYNGEE. The CDR3 consists of 14 residues. The CDR3 region is CASSFGGSTDTQYF. The CDR3 region has the DNA TGTGCCAGCAGCTTCGGTGGAAGCACAGATACGCAGTATTTT.